This paragraph reports one TCR beta chain. It has no known antigen specificity. Base-call qualities are not available, and no considerably larger clone is one nucleotide away. Trimming accounts for 1 base at V and 2 bases at J, while the number of junction bases matched to no gene is 2. CDR1 and CDR2 were assigned from the germline V gene (reference sequence) as LGHDT and YNNKEL. The CDR3 has 16 amino acids, counting the end cysteine and phenylalanine. Just the 48-base CDR3 DNA is kept, in frame starting at base 1. The record originates from a study of identical twins (dated by TCRdb to the mid-2010s). Regarding the complete study: TCR alpha and beta repertoires from monozygotic twins, unrelated adults of various ages and cord blood were deep-sequenced to test whether fetal clonotypes persist. To rule out contamination, the twin experiments were replicated at different times with different library preparation protocols. General study outcomes and caveats: The excess sharing between twins in beta out-of-frame sequences was weaker because fewer shared sequences reduced the signal-to-noise ratio. Out-of-frame TCR alpha sequences shared between twins showed an excess of low generation-probability sequences compared with coincidental sharing between unrelated individuals. Zero-insertion analyses could be partly confounded by invariant T cells such as MAIT and iNKT, although diverse VJ usage argued against such confounding for most clonotypes. Conclusions relied on cross-sectional statistical analysis, since the same donors could not be followed over many years. Recombination models systematically underestimated out-of-frame TCR alpha sharing in monozygotic twins but agreed with sharing between unrelated individuals. Abundant cord blood beta clonotypes had fewer insertions, young adult naive repertoires showed a similar but weaker trend, and memory repertoires showed no such trend.

The library was built by means of 5' RACE. TCRdb records Illumina HiSeq 2000 as the sequencer. A universal primer binding site was introduced by template switching, and a unique molecular identifier was present in the final cDNA, enabling accurate counting of TCR cDNA molecules. Specific primers in the conserved constant-segment region were used to synthesize first-strand cDNA for the TCR alpha and beta chains. To control for contamination, every cDNA library was double barcoded, receiving both a SMART-Mk sample barcode and Illumina barcodes. TruSeq adapter sequences, together with Illumina sample barcodes, were added in two successive PCR steps. The Illumina HiSeq platform was used with custom primers to sequence TCR alpha and beta cDNA libraries. Turning to the authors' computational methods: MiGEC was used to process raw reads and extract unique molecular identifiers, and MiXCR was used to find CDR3 positions. For each individual, recombination models were inferred using an EM algorithm with the repgenHMM and IGoR tools. The analysis of shared clonotypes was done with the tcR package in R, with sharing normalized by the product of cloneset sizes. To study raw recombination free of thymic and clonal selection effects, out-of-frame nonproductive sequences were analyzed. TCRdb reprocessing: public reads trimmed at Q25 with fastp, clones called with MiXCR, in-frame beta chains kept. Here each entry gathers all rows of one CDR3 protein and keeps the most common genes and DNA. TCRdb's processing, not the authors' own work, is the source of the V and J calls. Recorded for this sample are roughly 1.6 million distinct CDR3 sequences; less than 35% of them occurred a single time. The ten biggest clones cover about 0.27% of the sample.

Only healthy Caucasian donors were included. The receptor comes from a newborn girl in good health. This sequence uses TRBV3-1 and TRBJ2-3; TRBD2 lines up with 11 middle nucleotides. Sequencing input: cord blood. The DNA is TGTGCCAGCAGCCAAGTAGCGGGAGGGTTCACAGATACGCAGTATTTT. The encoded protein is CASSQVAGGFTDTQYF.